This T cell receptor beta chain was sequenced in a study of cytomegalovirus exposure and HLA in healthy donors. General study results and limits: Reports showed the classifier diagnosing cytomegalovirus status with high specificity and sensitivity. One variant, a missense change in DCLRE1C, was linked in a later analysis to TCR beta V- and J-gene trimming. In vitro work confirmed that a few CMV-associated chains recognize CMV antigens.

With regard to this clone: Antigen unknown.

The PCR was carried out with 60 Vbeta primers and 13 Jbeta primers. This table comes from immunoSEQ multiplex PCR, and its TCRdb copy is limited to in-frame clones, with some not included. This sample has about 73,000 clones, with 75% found just once. Sequencing used PBMCs. This clonotype originated in a man aged 70-80 years in good health and CMV-seronegative.

CDR3 sequence reads: CASSKTGYEQYF. CDR3 bases: TGTGCCAGCAGCAAGACAGGCTACGAGCAGTACTTC. This chain connects TRBV5-4 to TRBJ2-7, with D perhaps TRBD1 (6 bases). Trimming took off 4 bases at V and 3 bases at J, with 8 bases between the two ends. The CDR3 spans 12 residues. Germline V CDR1 and CDR2: SGHNT, YYREEE (reference sequence). The full variable domain, its missing parts supplied by reference TRBV5-4 and TRBJ2-7, is ETGVTQSPTHLIKTRGQQVTLRCSSQSGHNTVSWYQQALGQGPQFIFQYYREEENGRGNFPPRFSGLQFPNYSSELNVNALELDDSALYLCASSKTGYEQYFGPGTRLTVT.